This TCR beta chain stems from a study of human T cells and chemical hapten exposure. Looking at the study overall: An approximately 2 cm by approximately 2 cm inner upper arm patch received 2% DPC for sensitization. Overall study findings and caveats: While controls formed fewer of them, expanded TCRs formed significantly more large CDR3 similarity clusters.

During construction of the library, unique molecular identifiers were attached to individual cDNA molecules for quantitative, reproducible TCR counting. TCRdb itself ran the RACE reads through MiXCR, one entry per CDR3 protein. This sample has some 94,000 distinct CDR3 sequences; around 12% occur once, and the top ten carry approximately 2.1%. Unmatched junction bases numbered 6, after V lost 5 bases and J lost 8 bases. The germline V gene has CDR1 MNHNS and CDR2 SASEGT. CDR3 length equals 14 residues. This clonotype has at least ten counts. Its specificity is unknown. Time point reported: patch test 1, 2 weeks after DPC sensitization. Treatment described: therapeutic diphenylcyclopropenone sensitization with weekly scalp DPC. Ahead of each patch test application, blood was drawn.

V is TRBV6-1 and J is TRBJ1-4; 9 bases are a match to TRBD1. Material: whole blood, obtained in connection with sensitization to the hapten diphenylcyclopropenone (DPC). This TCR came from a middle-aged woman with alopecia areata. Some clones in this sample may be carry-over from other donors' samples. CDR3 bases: TGTGCCAGCAGTAGGACAGGGGCGGAAGAAAAACTGTTTTTT. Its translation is CASSRTGAEEKLFF.